This paragraph covers one TCR beta chain sequence. An end of the junction differs from the germline gene, which may be a read error. This CDR3 is built from 15 residues. Germline CDR1 and CDR2: MNHEY and SVGEGT. The data stem from a study of Graves' ophthalmopathy and Graves' hyperthyroidism. TCR beta CDR3 regions were amplified from RNA transcripts. RT-PCR in the first round used HTBI primers; a second-round multiplex PCR followed. TCRdb re-called the multiplex PCR reads through MiXCR, storing one row per CDR3 protein. In the table there are approximately 410,000 distinct CDR3 sequences, roughly 14% of which are singletons.

V is TRBV6-2 or TRBV6-3 and J is TRBJ2-4; 7 bases are shared with TRBD1. The sequenced sample was peripheral blood. This clonotype originated in a woman aged 18-35 years with stable Graves' hyperthyroidism. CDR3 nucleotide sequence: TGTGCCAGCAGTTACATGACAGGGACCAAAAACATTAAGTACTTC. Protein sequence: CASSYMTGTKNIKYF.